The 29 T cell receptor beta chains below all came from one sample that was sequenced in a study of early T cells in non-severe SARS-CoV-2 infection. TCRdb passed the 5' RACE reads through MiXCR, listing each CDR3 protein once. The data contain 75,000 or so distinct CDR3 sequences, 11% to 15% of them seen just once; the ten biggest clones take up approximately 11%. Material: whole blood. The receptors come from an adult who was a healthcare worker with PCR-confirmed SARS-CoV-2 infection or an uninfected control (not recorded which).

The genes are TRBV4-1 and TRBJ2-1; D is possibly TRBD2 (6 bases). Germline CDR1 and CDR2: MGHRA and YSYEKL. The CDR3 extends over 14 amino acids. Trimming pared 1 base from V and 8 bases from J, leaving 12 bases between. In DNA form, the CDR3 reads TGCGCCAGCAGCCAAGCGCGGGACTCCCATGAGCAGTTCTTC. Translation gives CASSQARDSHEQFF.

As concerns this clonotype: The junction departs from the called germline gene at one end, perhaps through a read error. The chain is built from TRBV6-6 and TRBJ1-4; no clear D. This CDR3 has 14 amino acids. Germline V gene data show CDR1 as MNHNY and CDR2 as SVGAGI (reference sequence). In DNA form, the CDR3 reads TGTGCCAGCATAGAAAGACAAACTAGTGAAAAACTGTTTTTT. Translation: CASIERQTSEKLFF.

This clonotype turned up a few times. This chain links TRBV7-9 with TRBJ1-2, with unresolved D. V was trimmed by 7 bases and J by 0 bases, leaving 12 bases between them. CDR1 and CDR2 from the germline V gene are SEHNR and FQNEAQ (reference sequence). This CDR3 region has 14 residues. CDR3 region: CASTPLGTNYGYTF. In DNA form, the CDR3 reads TGTGCCAGCACCCCCCTAGGTACTAACTATGGCTACACCTTC. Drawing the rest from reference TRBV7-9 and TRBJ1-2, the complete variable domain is DTGVSQNPRHKITKRGQNVTFRCDPISEHNRLYWYRQTLGQGPEFLTYFQNEAQLEKSRLLSDRFSAERPKGSFSTLEIQRTEQGDSAMYLCASTPLGTNYGYTFGSGTRLTVV.

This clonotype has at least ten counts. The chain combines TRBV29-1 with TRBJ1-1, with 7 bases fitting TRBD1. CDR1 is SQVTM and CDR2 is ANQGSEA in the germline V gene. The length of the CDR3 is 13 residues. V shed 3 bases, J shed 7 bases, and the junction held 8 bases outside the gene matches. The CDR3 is CSVEEPRDSEAFF. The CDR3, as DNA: TGCAGCGTTGAGGAACCCCGGGACAGTGAAGCTTTCTTT. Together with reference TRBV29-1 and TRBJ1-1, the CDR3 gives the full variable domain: SAVISQKPSRDICQRGTSLTIQCQVDSQVTMMFWYRQQPGQSLTLIATANQGSEATYESGFVIDKFPISRPNLTFSTLTVSNMSPEDSSIYLCSVEEPRDSEAFFGQGTRLTVV.

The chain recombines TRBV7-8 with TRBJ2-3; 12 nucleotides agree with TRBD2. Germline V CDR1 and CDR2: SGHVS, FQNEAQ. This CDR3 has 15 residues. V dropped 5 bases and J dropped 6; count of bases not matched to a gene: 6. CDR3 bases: TGTGCCAGCAGCACTCGGACTAGCGGGGCCGATACGCAGTATTTT. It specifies CASSTRTSGADTQYF.

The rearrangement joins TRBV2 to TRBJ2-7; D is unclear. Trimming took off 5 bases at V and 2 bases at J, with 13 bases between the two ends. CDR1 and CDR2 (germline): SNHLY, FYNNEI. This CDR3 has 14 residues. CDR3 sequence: CASSSTRQAYEQYF. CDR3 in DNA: TGTGCCAGCAGTTCGACGAGGCAGGCCTACGAGCAGTACTTC. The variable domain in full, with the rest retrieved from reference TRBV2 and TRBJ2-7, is EPEVTQTPSHQVTQMGQEVILRCVPISNHLYFYWYRQILGQKVEFLVSFYNNEISEKSEIFDDQFSVERPDGSNFTLKIRSTKLEDSAMYFCASSSTRQAYEQYFGPGTRLTVT.

The CDR3 coding sequence is TGTGCCAGCAGTCCGACGCTCGTTACAGGTCTGATCGATCAGCCCCAGCATTTT. It is translated as CASSPTLVTGLIDQPQHF. The chain combines TRBV27 with TRBJ1-5, with D perhaps TRBD1 (5 bases). The CDR3 has 18 residues. The V and J ends lost 5 bases and 5 bases respectively, with 25 bases between them. Germline CDR1 reads MNHEY; CDR2 reads SMNVEV (reference sequence).

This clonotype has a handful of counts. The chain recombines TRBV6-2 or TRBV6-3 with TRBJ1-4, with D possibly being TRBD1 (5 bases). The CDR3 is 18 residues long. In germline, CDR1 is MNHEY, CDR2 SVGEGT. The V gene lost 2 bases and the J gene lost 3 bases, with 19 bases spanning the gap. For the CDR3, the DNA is TGTGCCAGCAGTTACGATTCCGGGACGGTGCTGGCTAATGAAAAACTGTTTTTT. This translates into CASSYDSGTVLANEKLFF.

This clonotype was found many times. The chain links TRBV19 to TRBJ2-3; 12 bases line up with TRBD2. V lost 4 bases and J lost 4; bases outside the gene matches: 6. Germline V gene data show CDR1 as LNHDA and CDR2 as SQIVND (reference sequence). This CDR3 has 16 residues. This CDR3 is CASSTLAGGPADTQYF. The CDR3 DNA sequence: TGTGCCAGTAGTACCCTAGCGGGGGGGCCAGCAGATACGCAGTATTTT.

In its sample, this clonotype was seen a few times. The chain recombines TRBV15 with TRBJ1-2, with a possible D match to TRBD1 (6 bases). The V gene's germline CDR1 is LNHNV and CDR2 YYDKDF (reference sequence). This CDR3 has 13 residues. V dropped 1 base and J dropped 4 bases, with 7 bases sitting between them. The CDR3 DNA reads TGTGCCACCAGCAGAGGGACAGTCTATGGCTACACCTTC. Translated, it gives CATSRGTVYGYTF. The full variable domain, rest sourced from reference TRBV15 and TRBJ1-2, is DAMVIQNPRYQVTQFGKPVTLSCSQTLNHNVMYWYQQKSSQAPKLLFHYYDKDFNNEADTPDNFQSRRPNTSFCFLDIRSPGLGDTAMYLCATSRGTVYGYTFGSGTRLTVV.

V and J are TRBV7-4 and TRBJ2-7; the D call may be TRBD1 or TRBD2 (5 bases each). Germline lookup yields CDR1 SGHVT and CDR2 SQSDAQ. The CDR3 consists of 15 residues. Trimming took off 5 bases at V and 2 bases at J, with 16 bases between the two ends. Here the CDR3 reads CASSRDHAKTYEQYF. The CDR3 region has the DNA TGTGCCAGCAGCCGGGACCACGCTAAAACCTACGAGCAGTACTTC.

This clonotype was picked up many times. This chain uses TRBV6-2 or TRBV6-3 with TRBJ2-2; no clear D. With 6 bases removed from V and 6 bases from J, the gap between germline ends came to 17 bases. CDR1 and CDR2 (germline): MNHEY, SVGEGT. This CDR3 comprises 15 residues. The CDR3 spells CASRDLGRLAGELFF. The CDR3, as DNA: TGTGCCAGCAGAGACCTCGGCCGACTGGCCGGGGAGCTGTTTTTT.

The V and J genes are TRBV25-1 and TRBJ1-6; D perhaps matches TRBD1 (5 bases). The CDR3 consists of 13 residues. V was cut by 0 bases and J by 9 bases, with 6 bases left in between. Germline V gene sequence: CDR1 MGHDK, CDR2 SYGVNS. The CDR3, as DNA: TGTGCCAGCAGTGAATACGGGGGTTCACCCCTCCACTTT. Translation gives CASSEYGGSPLHF. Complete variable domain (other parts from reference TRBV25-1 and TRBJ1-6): EADIYQTPRYLVIGTGKKITLECSQTMGHDKMYWYQQDPGMELHLIHYSYGVNSTEKGDLSSESTVSRIRTEHFPLTLESARPSHTSQYLCASSEYGGSPLHFGNGTRLTVT.

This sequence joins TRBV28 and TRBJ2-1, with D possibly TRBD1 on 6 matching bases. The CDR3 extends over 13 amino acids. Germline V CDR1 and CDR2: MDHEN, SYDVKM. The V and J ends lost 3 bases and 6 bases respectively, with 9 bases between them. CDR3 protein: CASSLIRGNEQFF. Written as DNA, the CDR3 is TGTGCCAGCAGTTTGATCAGGGGCAATGAGCAGTTCTTC. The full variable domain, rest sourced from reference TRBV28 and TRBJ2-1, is DVKVTQSSRYLVKRTGEKVFLECVQDMDHENMFWYRQDPGLGLRLIYFSYDVKMKEKGDIPEGYSVSREKKERFSLILESASTNQTSMYLCASSLIRGNEQFFGPGTRLTVL.

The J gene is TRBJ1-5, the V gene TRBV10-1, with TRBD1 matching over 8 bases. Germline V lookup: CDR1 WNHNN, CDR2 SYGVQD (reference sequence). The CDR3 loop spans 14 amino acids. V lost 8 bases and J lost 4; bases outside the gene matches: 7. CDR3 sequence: CASRVWTGNQPQHF. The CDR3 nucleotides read TGCGCCAGCCGTGTATGGACAGGGAATCAGCCCCAGCATTTT.

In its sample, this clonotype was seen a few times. The CDR3 loop is CASSAGSPKKLFF. The CDR3 coding sequence is TGTGCCAGCAGCGCCGGCTCCCCAAAAAAACTGTTTTTT. This sequence joins TRBV9 and TRBJ1-4; no definite D call. Germline assignment: CDR1 SGDLS and CDR2 YYNGEE. This CDR3 contains 13 residues. V was shortened by 3 bases and J by 9 bases, with 12 bases between the two germline ends.

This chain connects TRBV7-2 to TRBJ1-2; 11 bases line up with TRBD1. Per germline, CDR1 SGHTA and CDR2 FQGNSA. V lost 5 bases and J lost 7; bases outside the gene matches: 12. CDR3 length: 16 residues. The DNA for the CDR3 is TGTGCCAGCAGCAGGACAGGGGGCGTAGGTTATACTGGCTACACCTTC. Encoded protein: CASSRTGGVGYTGYTF.

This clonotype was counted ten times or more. Here the CDR3 reads CSATSDLREGYTF. The CDR3 DNA reads TGCAGTGCAACCAGTGACCTAAGAGAAGGCTACACCTTC. The chain carries TRBV20-1 and TRBJ1-2, with D hard to call. The CDR3 length is 13 residues. Per germline, CDR1 DFQATT and CDR2 SNEGSKA (reference sequence). V lost 6 bases, J lost 8 bases, and 19 bases lay in between.

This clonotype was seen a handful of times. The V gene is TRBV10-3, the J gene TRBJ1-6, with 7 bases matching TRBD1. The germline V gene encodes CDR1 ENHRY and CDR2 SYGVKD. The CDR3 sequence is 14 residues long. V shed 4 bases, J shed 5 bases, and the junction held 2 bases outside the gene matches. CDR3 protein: CAISVDRDNSPLHF. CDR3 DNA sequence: TGTGCCATCAGTGTCGACAGGGATAATTCACCCCTCCACTTT.

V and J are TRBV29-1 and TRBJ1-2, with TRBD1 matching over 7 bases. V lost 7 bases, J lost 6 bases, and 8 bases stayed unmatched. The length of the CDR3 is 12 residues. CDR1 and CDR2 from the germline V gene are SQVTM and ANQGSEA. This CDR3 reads CSAGDRIDGYTF. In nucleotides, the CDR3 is TGCAGCGCCGGGGACAGAATCGATGGCTACACCTTC.

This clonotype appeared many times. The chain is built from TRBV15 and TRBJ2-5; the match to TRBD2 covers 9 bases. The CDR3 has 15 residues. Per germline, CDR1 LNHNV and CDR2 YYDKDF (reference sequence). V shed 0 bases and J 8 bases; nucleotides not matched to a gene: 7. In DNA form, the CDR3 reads TGTGCCACCAGCAGAGAGGAAGATAGCGGGGGTACCCAGTACTTC. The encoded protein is CATSREEDSGGTQYF. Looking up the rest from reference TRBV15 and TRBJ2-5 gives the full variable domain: DAMVIQNPRYQVTQFGKPVTLSCSQTLNHNVMYWYQQKSSQAPKLLFHYYDKDFNNEADTPDNFQSRRPNTSFCFLDIRSPGLGDTAMYLCATSREEDSGGTQYFGPGTRLLVL.

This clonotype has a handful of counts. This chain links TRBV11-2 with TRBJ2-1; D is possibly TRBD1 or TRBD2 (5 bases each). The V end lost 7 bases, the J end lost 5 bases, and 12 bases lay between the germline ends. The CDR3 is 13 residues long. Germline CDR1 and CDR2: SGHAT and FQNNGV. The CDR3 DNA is TGTGCCAGCACCCCCGGGGCCGACAATGAGCAGTTCTTC. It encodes CASTPGADNEQFF.

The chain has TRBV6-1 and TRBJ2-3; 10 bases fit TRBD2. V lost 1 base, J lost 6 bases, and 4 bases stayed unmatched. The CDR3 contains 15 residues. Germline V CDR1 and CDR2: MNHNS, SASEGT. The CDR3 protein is CASSEGSGGVDTQYF. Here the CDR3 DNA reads TGTGCCAGCAGTGAAGGGAGCGGGGGGGTGGATACGCAGTATTTT.

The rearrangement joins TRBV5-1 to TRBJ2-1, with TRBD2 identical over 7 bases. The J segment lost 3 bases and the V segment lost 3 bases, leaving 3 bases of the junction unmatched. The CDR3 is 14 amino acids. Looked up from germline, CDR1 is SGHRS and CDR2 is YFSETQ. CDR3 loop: CASSSGLDYNEQFF. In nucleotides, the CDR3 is TGCGCCAGCAGCTCCGGACTAGACTACAATGAGCAGTTCTTC.

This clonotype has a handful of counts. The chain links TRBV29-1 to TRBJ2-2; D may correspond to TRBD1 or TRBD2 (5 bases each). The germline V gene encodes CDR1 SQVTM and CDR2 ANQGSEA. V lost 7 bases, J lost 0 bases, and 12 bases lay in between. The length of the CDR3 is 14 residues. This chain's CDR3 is CSAGDPANTGELFF. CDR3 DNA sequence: TGCAGCGCCGGGGACCCCGCGAACACCGGGGAGCTGTTTTTT.

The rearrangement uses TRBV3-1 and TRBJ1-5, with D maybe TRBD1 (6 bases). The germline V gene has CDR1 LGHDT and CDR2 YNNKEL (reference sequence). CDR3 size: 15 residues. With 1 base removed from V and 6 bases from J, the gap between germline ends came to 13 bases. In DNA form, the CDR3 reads TGTGCCAGCAGCCAAGGGGGGGGCGTAGGTCAGCCCCAGCATTTT. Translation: CASSQGGGVGQPQHF.

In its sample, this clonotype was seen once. CDR3 protein: CSALPQGSYGYTF. DNA for the CDR3: TGCAGTGCTCTCCCACAGGGGAGCTATGGCTACACCTTC. V usage is TRBV20-1 and J usage is TRBJ1-2; 7 positions match TRBD1. This CDR3 comprises 13 residues. CDR1 and CDR2 from the germline V gene are DFQATT and SNEGSKA (reference sequence). J was trimmed by 4 bases and V by 5 bases; bases with no gene match: 7.

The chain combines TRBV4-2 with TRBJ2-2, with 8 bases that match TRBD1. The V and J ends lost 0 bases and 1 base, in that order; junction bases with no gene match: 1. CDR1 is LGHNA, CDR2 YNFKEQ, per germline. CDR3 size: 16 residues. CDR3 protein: CASSQDGTGNTGELFF. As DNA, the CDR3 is TGTGCCAGCAGCCAAGACGGGACAGGGAACACCGGGGAGCTGTTTTTT.

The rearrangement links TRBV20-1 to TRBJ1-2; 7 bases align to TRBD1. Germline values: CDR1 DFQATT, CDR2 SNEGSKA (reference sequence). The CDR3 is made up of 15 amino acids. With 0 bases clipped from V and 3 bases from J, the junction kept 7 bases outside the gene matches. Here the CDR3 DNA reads TGCAGTGCTAGAGACGCAACGGGACAGCACTATGGCTACACCTTC. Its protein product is CSARDATGQHYGYTF.